These 13 T cell receptor beta chains were sequenced from one sample in a study of shared clonotypes between healthy human individuals (TCRdb year 2020). The library was prepared using the immunoSEQ multiplex PCR assay. The source is immuneACCESS, and TCRdb retained only in-frame sequences with V and J called. Part of the clones is not carried over; for the studies checked, unresolved V genes explain less than half of this, and the remainder is unexplained. This sample holds hundreds of thousands of clones; 90% to 98% were observed only once. Around 0.25% of the sample belongs to the ten largest clones. CD8 naive samples consisted of CD45RO-negative cells that were positively selected for CCR7, yielding a CD45RA+CCR7+ population without TemRA cells. The sample comprised naive CD8+ T cells sorted from blood. According to the study, the label for this sample's cell subset or site signals: CD45RA+CCR7+. All receptors come from a man aged 25-45 years in good health.

This sequence joins TRBV28 and TRBJ2-3; 11 positions match TRBD1. Germline V gene lookup returns CDR1 MDHEN and CDR2 SYDVKM. This CDR3 contains 16 residues. V lost 4 bases, J lost 6 bases, and 9 bases stayed unmatched. The CDR3 protein is CASSSPRDRGLDTQYF. Written as DNA, the CDR3 is TGTGCCAGCAGTTCCCCCCGGGACAGGGGGTTGGATACGCAGTATTTT.

This sequence joins TRBV5-1 and TRBJ2-1, with D perhaps matching TRBD1 (6 bases). Germline V gene data show CDR1 as SGHRS and CDR2 as YFSETQ. V was pared by 0 bases and J by 6 bases, with 13 bases between. The CDR3 runs to 15 residues. CDR3 sequence reads: CASSLAQGSVNEQFF. CDR3 nucleotides: TGCGCCAGCAGCTTGGCCCAGGGGTCGGTCAATGAGCAGTTCTTC.

This chain links TRBV5-5 with TRBJ2-1; TRBD2 agrees at 7 bases. Germline CDR1 and CDR2: SGHKS and YYEKEE (reference sequence). The CDR3 has 19 amino acids. Losses at the gene ends were 4 bases for V and 0 bases for J; bases not matched to a gene: 16. The CDR3 DNA reads TGTGCCAGCAGCCTGGGGACTACCCTGATCGTACACTCCTACAATGAGCAGTTCTTC. Translation gives CASSLGTTLIVHSYNEQFF. Full variable domain (missing parts from reference TRBV5-5 and TRBJ2-1): DAGVTQSPTHLIKTRGQQVTLRCSPISGHKSVSWYQQVLGQGPQFIFQYYEKEERGRGNFPDRFSARQFPNYSSELNVNALLLGDSALYLCASSLGTTLIVHSYNEQFFGPGTRLTVL.

The gene calls are TRBV14 and TRBJ2-1; D ambiguous. CDR3 length: 14 residues. Germline V gives CDR1 SGHDN, CDR2 FVKESK. Trimming shortened V by 1 base and J by 6 bases, and 10 bases separated the two germline ends. CDR3 loop: CASSQVLGSNEQFF. DNA of the CDR3: TGTGCCAGCAGCCAAGTTTTGGGATCCAATGAGCAGTTCTTC. The full variable domain, rest sourced from reference TRBV14 and TRBJ2-1, is EAGVTQFPSHSVIEKGQTVTLRCDPISGHDNLYWYRRVMGKEIKFLLHFVKESKQDESGMPNNRFLAERTGGTYSTLKVQPAELEDSGVYFCASSQVLGSNEQFFGPGTRLTVL.

Written as DNA, the CDR3 is TGTGCCAGCAGCCTCCCGGGACAGGGGGTATACGAGCAGTACTTC. Residues: CASSLPGQGVYEQYF. The rearrangement links TRBV7-9 to TRBJ2-7, with 11 bases identical to TRBD1. With 5 bases clipped from V and 4 bases from J, the junction kept 7 bases outside the gene matches. Germline assignment: CDR1 SEHNR and CDR2 FQNEAQ (reference sequence). CDR3 length: 15 residues.

The CDR3: CASSPGRGSNQPQHF. For the CDR3, the DNA is TGTGCCAGCAGCCCCGGGCGGGGTAGCAATCAGCCCCAGCATTTT. The rearrangement uses TRBV5-4 and TRBJ1-5; D remains unclear. Per the germline V gene, CDR1 is SGHNT and CDR2 is YYREEE (reference sequence). The V end was cut by 4 bases, the J end by 0 bases, with 11 bases between. The CDR3 spans 15 residues.

This chain links TRBV15 with TRBJ1-3, with unresolved D. Trimming left V 1 base short and J 0 bases short, with 7 bases between. This CDR3 region has 15 residues. CDR1 and CDR2 (germline): LNHNV, YYDKDF (reference sequence). The CDR3 protein is CATSRVPTSGNTIYF. The CDR3 DNA is TGTGCCACCAGCAGAGTCCCTACCTCTGGAAACACCATATATTTT.

V gene TRBV7-2 combines with J gene TRBJ2-3; D might be TRBD2 (5 bases). Germline CDR1 is SGHTA and CDR2 is FQGNSA. The CDR3 runs 15 residues. V lost 5 bases to trimming and J lost 3 bases, with 15 bases between them. In DNA form, the CDR3 reads TGTGCCAGCAGCCTCCTACTAGGTCCGACAGATACGCAGTATTTT. Its translation is CASSLLLGPTDTQYF. Variable domain in full (rest from reference TRBV7-2 and TRBJ2-3): GAGVSQSPSNKVTEKGKDVELRCDPISGHTALYWYRQSLGQGLEFLIYFQGNSAPDKSGLPSDRFSAERTGGSVSTLTIQRTQQEDSAVYLCASSLLLGPTDTQYFGPGTRLTVL.

The chain joins TRBV27 to TRBJ2-7; 7 bases line up with TRBD1. Unmatched junction bases numbered 7, after V lost 8 bases and J lost 0 bases. Per the germline V gene, CDR1 is MNHEY and CDR2 is SMNVEV (reference sequence). The CDR3 has 14 amino acids. The CDR3 region is CASASGGDSYEQYF. DNA of the CDR3: TGTGCCAGCGCTTCAGGGGGAGACTCCTACGAGCAGTACTTC.

This clone appeared a single time. The rearrangement links TRBV5-6 to TRBJ2-7; a weak D match, TRBD2 (5 bases). Trimming removed 1 base at V and 5 bases at J, with 10 bases between. This CDR3 spans 13 amino acids. The germline CDR1 and CDR2 sequences are SGHDT and YYEEEE. The CDR3 loop is CASSLWTPDEQYF. The CDR3 coding sequence is TGTGCCAGCAGCTTGTGGACTCCAGACGAGCAGTACTTC.

This sequence joins TRBV28 and TRBJ1-2; D not resolved. V lost 7 bases and J 5 bases, leaving 14 bases between the germline ends. The length of the CDR3 is 13 residues. Germline CDR1 and CDR2: MDHEN and SYDVKM. CDR3 loop: CASIGLKPYGYTF. For the CDR3, the DNA is TGTGCCAGCATTGGACTAAAACCGTATGGCTACACCTTC.

Remarks on this clone: Within the sample, other DNA sequences also encode this same CDR3. The rearrangement uses TRBV10-2 and TRBJ2-7; tentative D call: TRBD2 (5 bases). Germline CDR1 and CDR2: WSHSY and SAAADI. V lost 5 bases, J lost 0 bases, and 5 bases lay in between. CDR3 length equals 12 residues. CDR3 amino acids: CASSSGSYEQYF. CDR3 nucleotide sequence: TGCGCCAGCAGTAGCGGCTCCTACGAGCAGTACTTC.

The gene calls are TRBV5-5 and TRBJ2-7; 8 nucleotides match TRBD1. Per germline, CDR1 SGHKS and CDR2 YYEKEE (reference sequence). The CDR3 is 15 residues long. With 1 base clipped from V and 3 bases from J, the junction kept 6 bases outside the gene matches. The CDR3 reads CASSLFPDRDYEQYF. CDR3 DNA: TGTGCCAGCAGCTTGTTCCCGGACAGGGACTACGAGCAGTACTTC. Looking up the rest from reference TRBV5-5 and TRBJ2-7 gives the full variable domain: DAGVTQSPTHLIKTRGQQVTLRCSPISGHKSVSWYQQVLGQGPQFIFQYYEKEERGRGNFPDRFSARQFPNYSSELNVNALLLGDSALYLCASSLFPDRDYEQYFGPGTRLTVT.